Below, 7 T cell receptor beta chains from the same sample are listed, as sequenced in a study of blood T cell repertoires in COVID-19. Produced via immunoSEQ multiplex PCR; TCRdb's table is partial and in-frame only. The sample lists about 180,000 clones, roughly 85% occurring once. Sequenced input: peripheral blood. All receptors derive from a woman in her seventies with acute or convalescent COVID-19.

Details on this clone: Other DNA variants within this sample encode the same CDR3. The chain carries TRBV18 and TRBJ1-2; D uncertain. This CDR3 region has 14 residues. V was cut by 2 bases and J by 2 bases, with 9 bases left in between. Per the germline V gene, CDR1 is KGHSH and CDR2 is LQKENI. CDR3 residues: CASSPGSGNYGYTF. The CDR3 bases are TGTGCCAGCTCACCAGGCTCGGGGAACTATGGCTACACCTTC.

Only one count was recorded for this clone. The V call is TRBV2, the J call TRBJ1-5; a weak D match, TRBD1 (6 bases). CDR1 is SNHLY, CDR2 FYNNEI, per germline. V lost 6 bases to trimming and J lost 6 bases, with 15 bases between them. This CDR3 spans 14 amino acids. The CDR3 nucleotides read TGTGCCAGCAGCTTAGACAGGTCCCTTCAGCCCCAGCATTTT. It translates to CASSLDRSLQPQHF.

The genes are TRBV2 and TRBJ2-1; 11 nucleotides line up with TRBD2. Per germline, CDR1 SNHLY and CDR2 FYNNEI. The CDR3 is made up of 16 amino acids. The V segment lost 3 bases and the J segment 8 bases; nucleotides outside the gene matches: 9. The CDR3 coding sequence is TGTGCCAGCAGTGATCCTACGAGACTAGCGGGGTATGAGCAGTTCTTC. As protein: CASSDPTRLAGYEQFF.

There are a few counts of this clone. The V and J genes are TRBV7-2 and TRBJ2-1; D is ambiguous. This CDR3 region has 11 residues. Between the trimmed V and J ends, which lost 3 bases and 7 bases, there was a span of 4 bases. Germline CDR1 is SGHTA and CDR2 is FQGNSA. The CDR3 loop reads CASSFHNEQFF. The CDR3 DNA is TGTGCCAGCAGCTTCCATAATGAGCAGTTCTTC.

CDR3 bases: TGTGCCAGCAGCACACTCCGGACAGGGATGAACACTGAAGCTTTCTTT. Its protein product is CASSTLRTGMNTEAFF. This rearrangement joins TRBV5-4 to TRBJ1-1; 8 positions agree with TRBD1. Germline trimming cut 4 bases from V and 0 bases from J; bases unmatched to any gene: 8. Germline assignment: CDR1 SGHNT and CDR2 YYREEE (reference sequence). The CDR3 contains 16 residues. Together with reference TRBV5-4 and TRBJ1-1, the CDR3 gives the full variable domain: ETGVTQSPTHLIKTRGQQVTLRCSSQSGHNTVSWYQQALGQGPQFIFQYYREEENGRGNFPPRFSGLQFPNYSSELNVNALELDDSALYLCASSTLRTGMNTEAFFGQGTRLTVV.

CDR3 protein: CASSQGNEGSTDTQYF. The CDR3 nucleotides read TGTGCCAGCAGCCAAGGTAACGAGGGAAGCACAGATACGCAGTATTTT. This chain uses TRBV4-2 with TRBJ2-3; a possible D gene is TRBD2 (5 bases). CDR1 LGHNA and CDR2 YNFKEQ come from the germline V gene. This CDR3 is built from 16 residues. Trimming took 1 base from V and 0 from J, leaving 11 bases between them.

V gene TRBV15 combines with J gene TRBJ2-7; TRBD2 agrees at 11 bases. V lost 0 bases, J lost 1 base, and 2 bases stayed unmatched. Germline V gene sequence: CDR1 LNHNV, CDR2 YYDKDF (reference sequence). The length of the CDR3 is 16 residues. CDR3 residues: CATSRELAGASYEQYF. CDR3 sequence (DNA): TGTGCCACCAGCAGAGAACTAGCGGGAGCGTCCTACGAGCAGTACTTC. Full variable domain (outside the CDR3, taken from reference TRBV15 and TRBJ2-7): DAMVIQNPRYQVTQFGKPVTLSCSQTLNHNVMYWYQQKSSQAPKLLFHYYDKDFNNEADTPDNFQSRRPNTSFCFLDIRSPGLGDTAMYLCATSRELAGASYEQYFGPGTRLTVT.